A single sample gave rise to the 8 T cell receptor beta chains below, sequenced in a study of control samples from healthy donors and cancer patients. Only in-frame clones appear in the TCRdb table, and some are missing; sequencing was by immunoSEQ multiplex PCR. The repertoire holds under 55,000 clones, with approximately 89% as singletons. Sequenced sample: PBMCs. These TCRs come from a woman aged 40 to 55 with head and neck cancer.

V is TRBV3-1 (or the pseudogene TRBV3-2) and J is TRBJ1-1, with D perhaps matching TRBD1 (5 bases). The CDR3 contains 15 residues. Per germline, CDR1 LGHDT and CDR2 YNNKEL (reference sequence). V lost 4 bases and J 0 bases, leaving 12 bases between the germline ends. The DNA for the CDR3 is TGTGCCAGCAGCCCACGACAGCAGTTGAACACTGAAGCTTTCTTT. The encoded protein is CASSPRQQLNTEAFF.

The chain recombines TRBV6-5 with TRBJ2-7; 11 bases line up with TRBD2. Germline loops: CDR1 MNHEY, CDR2 SVGAGI. The CDR3 loop spans 15 amino acids. V lost 5 bases, J lost 2 bases, and 5 bases stayed unmatched. This CDR3 reads CASSPLAGGPYEQYF. CDR3 nucleotide sequence: TGTGCCAGCAGTCCCCTAGCGGGAGGTCCCTACGAGCAGTACTTC.

The chain couples TRBV30 to TRBJ2-5; no definite D call. CDR3 length: 16 amino acids. The ends were cut back, 1 base at V and 2 bases at J, with 17 bases in the middle. The germline V gene encodes CDR1 GTSNPN and CDR2 SVGIG (reference sequence). This CDR3 is CAWSDPFGSAQETQYF. CDR3 DNA: TGTGCCTGGAGTGACCCCTTCGGGTCAGCTCAAGAGACCCAGTACTTC.

The chain has TRBV6-6 and TRBJ1-5, with D unclear. Germline loops: CDR1 MNHNY, CDR2 SVGAGI (reference sequence). The CDR3 contains 13 residues. Deletions cut 7 bases from V and 7 bases from J, with 14 bases between. CDR3 amino acids: CASNDDSTQPQHF. The CDR3 DNA follows: TGTGCCAGCAATGACGATTCTACACAGCCCCAGCATTTT.

This clone appeared a single time. The chain uses TRBV30 and TRBJ1-3; 7 bases map to TRBD1. CDR1 GTSNPN and CDR2 SVGIG come from the germline V gene (reference sequence). Trimming at V came to 5 bases and at J to 0 bases, leaving 4 bases not matched to a gene. The CDR3 extends over 14 amino acids. The CDR3 DNA reads TGTGCCTGGGGCCCAGGGGGCTCTGGAAACACCATATATTTT. It specifies CAWGPGGSGNTIYF.

The chain employs TRBV3-1 (or the pseudogene TRBV3-2) and TRBJ2-1, with D possibly being TRBD1 or TRBD2 (5 bases each). The CDR3 has 14 residues. CDR1 LGHDT and CDR2 YNNKEL come from the germline V gene (reference sequence). Trimming shortened V by 3 bases and J by 7 bases, and 13 bases separated the two germline ends. The CDR3 sequence: CASSHNLGRNEQFF. CDR3 DNA: TGTGCCAGCAGCCACAACCTGGGACGGAATGAGCAGTTCTTC.

This clone came up a few times. This sequence joins TRBV5-1 and TRBJ2-4; D is ambiguous. Germline V gene sequence: CDR1 SGHRS, CDR2 YFSETQ. This CDR3 is built from 14 residues. Trimming cost V 2 bases and J 5 bases, with 11 bases left between them. The CDR3 sequence is CASSFGWMENIQYF. CDR3 in DNA: TGCGCCAGCAGCTTTGGGTGGATGGAAAACATTCAGTACTTC.

The sample holds one count of this clone. Here the CDR3 reads CATIRAATDTQYF. The DNA for the CDR3 is TGTGCCACCATCAGGGCAGCCACAGATACGCAGTATTTT. The V gene is TRBV28, the J gene TRBJ2-3; a weak D match, TRBD1 (5 bases). The CDR3 spans 13 residues. CDR1 and CDR2 (germline): MDHEN, SYDVKM. Trimming took off 10 bases at V and 2 bases at J, with 13 bases between the two ends.